This T cell receptor beta chain is from a study of T cell responses to AZD1222 COVID-19 vaccine. Regarding this clone: No antigen is known for it.

The table came from immunoSEQ multiplex PCR; TCRdb's copy has only in-frame clones and leaves some out. The table shows tens of thousands of clones, with 75% to 85% occurring only once. Study observations and caveats: Spike-specific TCR breadth and depth went up after people got two AZD1222 doses. Clonal diversity may have been underestimated in mostly white British donors.

Germline lookup yields CDR1 SNHLY and CDR2 FYNNEI. The CDR3 runs 12 residues. The V end was cut by 10 bases, the J end by 8 bases, with 14 bases between. Researchers grouped second doses given at about 4 or about 12 weeks into one pool. This TCR was recovered from an adult who received the AZD1222 COVID-19 vaccine. The V and J genes are TRBV2 and TRBJ2-2; the D is unclear. The sequenced sample was peripheral blood, obtained 28 days after the second AZD1222 dose. The CDR3 here is CATLVILGELFF. The CDR3 nucleotides are TGTGCCACCCTGGTGATCCTGGGGGAGCTGTTTTTT.